The 16 T cell receptor beta chains in this list originate from one sample, sequenced in a study of beta chain features in type 1 diabetes. Of the isolated RNA, all was reverse transcribed, and so the sequenced material was expressed TCRB transcripts. The method was immunoSEQ multiplex PCR; TCRdb's version includes in-frame clones alone and lacks a portion of them. The sample yields 150,000 to 180,000 clones, 11% seen once. Sequenced material: central memory CD4+ T cells from blood. These TCRs come from a man aged 18 to 30 in good health.

This clone came up a few times. J is TRBJ1-1 and V is TRBV23-1; 11 positions match TRBD1. TRBV23-1 is placed among ORFs of uncertain function. J gave up 6 bases and V 0 bases, and 6 bases lay outside the gene matches. This CDR3 spans 16 amino acids. Here the CDR3 reads CASSQSEGQGAAEAFF. For the CDR3, the DNA is TGCGCCAGCAGTCAATCGGAAGGACAGGGGGCCGCTGAAGCTTTCTTT.

The chain couples TRBV29-1 to TRBJ1-2; a weak D match, TRBD1 (6 bases). The V gene's germline CDR1 is SQVTM and CDR2 ANQGSEA. V gave up 6 bases and J gave up 4 bases, with 12 bases separating them. This CDR3 spans 12 amino acids. The DNA for the CDR3 is TGCAGCGTACCCCAGGGGCTCTATGGCTACACCTTC. Translating it yields CSVPQGLYGYTF. The full variable domain, with the rest looked up from reference TRBV29-1 and TRBJ1-2, is SAVISQKPSRDICQRGTSLTIQCQVDSQVTMMFWYRQQPGQSLTLIATANQGSEATYESGFVIDKFPISRPNLTFSTLTVSNMSPEDSSIYLCSVPQGLYGYTFGSGTRLTVV.

This clone has a handful of counts. This chain connects TRBV5-4 to TRBJ2-7; D call uncertain. Between the trimmed V and J ends, which lost 0 bases and 3 bases, there was a span of 4 bases. Germline CDR1 is SGHNT and CDR2 is YYREEE (reference sequence). The CDR3 is 12 residues long. CDR3 nucleotides: TGTGCCAGCAGCTTGGAGGGCTACGAGCAGTACTTC. Translated, it gives CASSLEGYEQYF.

This clone appeared a few times. This chain joins TRBV4-3 and TRBJ1-3; D is uncertain. Between the trimmed V and J ends, which lost 2 bases and 2 bases, there was a span of 7 bases. Germline loops: CDR1 LGHNA, CDR2 YSLEER. CDR3 length: 14 amino acids. The CDR3 DNA follows: TGCGCCAGCAGCCAAACCGGGACTGGAAACACCATATATTTT. Protein sequence: CASSQTGTGNTIYF.

Points on this clone: The sample holds other DNA sequences that translate to the same CDR3. DNA for the CDR3: TGTGCCTGGAGTGTACGGGGAGGGACAGATACGCAGTATTTT. It encodes CAWSVRGGTDTQYF. The V and J genes are TRBV30 and TRBJ2-3, with 7 positions matching TRBD2. The CDR3 extends over 14 amino acids. V dropped 0 bases and J dropped 3; count of bases not matched to a gene: 3. From germline, CDR1 is GTSNPN and CDR2 SVGIG (reference sequence).

The chain couples TRBV27 to TRBJ1-3, with D perhaps TRBD1 (6 bases). This CDR3 has 15 residues. The V gene lost 5 bases and the J gene lost 0 bases, with 11 bases spanning the gap. Looked up from germline, CDR1 is MNHEY and CDR2 is SMNVEV (reference sequence). CDR3 protein: CASSMTGFSGNTIYF. The CDR3 DNA is TGTGCCAGCAGTATGACAGGTTTCTCTGGAAACACCATATATTTT.

The V gene is TRBV5-1, the J gene TRBJ2-7; TRBD2 aligns across 8 bases. Germline CDR1 and CDR2: SGHRS and YFSETQ. V lost 3 bases and J lost 3; bases outside the gene matches: 5. The CDR3 sequence is 14 residues long. The chain's CDR3 is CASSSTSGGYEQYF. The DNA for the CDR3 is TGCGCCAGCAGCTCAACTAGCGGAGGCTACGAGCAGTACTTC.

This clone showed up just a few times. This may arise from a read error, as a much more abundant clone is one base away. The V call is TRBV7-3, the J call TRBJ2-1; D unresolved. This CDR3 comprises 11 residues. CDR1 and CDR2 (germline): SGHTA, FQGTGA. Trimming took 4 bases from V and 5 from J, leaving 3 bases between them. The CDR3 here is CASSSDNEQFF. The DNA of the CDR3 is TGTGCCAGCAGCTCAGACAATGAGCAGTTCTTC.

This clone was counted many times. The junction departs from germline at one end; a sequencing error may be responsible. The rearrangement links TRBV29-1 to TRBJ1-4; D gene ambiguous. Germline CDR1 reads SQVTM; CDR2 reads ANQGSEA. This CDR3 region has 13 residues. The CDR3 DNA follows: TGCAGCGTTGAATTCAACGGTTATGACAAACTGTTTTTT. Residues: CSVEFNGYDKLFF.

The chain has TRBV4-2 and TRBJ2-5; D unclear. V was clipped by 0 bases and J by 1 base, with 9 bases between them. CDR1 is LGHNA and CDR2 is YNFKEQ in the germline V gene. This CDR3 has 15 residues. In nucleotides, the CDR3 is TGTGCCAGCAGCCAAGATACGAGCTCCCAAGAGACCCAGTACTTC. Its protein is CASSQDTSSQETQYF.

This clone has only a few counts. The V call is TRBV27, the J call TRBJ1-2, with D perhaps matching TRBD1 (5 bases). V was cut by 4 bases and J by 1 base, with 10 bases left in between. The germline CDR1 and CDR2 sequences are MNHEY and SMNVEV (reference sequence). This CDR3 is 14 amino acids long. CDR3 loop: CASSYGTRNYGYTF. Written as DNA, the CDR3 is TGTGCCAGCAGTTACGGGACCCGTAACTATGGCTACACCTTC.

This clone was counted a few times. With a much larger clone just one base away, this may be a read error. V is TRBV5-1 and J is TRBJ2-7; 10 nucleotides agree with TRBD2. This CDR3 is 15 amino acids long. Germline V gives CDR1 SGHRS, CDR2 YFSETQ. The trim removed 0 bases at V and 7 bases at J, leaving 7 bases unmatched. The CDR3 bases are TGCGCCAGCAGCTTGGCCAAAGCGGGGGGGCGAGAGCAGTACTTC. Its protein is CASSLAKAGGREQYF.

CDR3 nucleotide sequence: TGTGCCAGCAGCTTAGGGGGCAGGGGCGATGAGCAGTTCTTC. Protein: CASSLGGRGDEQFF. The chain is built from TRBV9 and TRBJ2-1, with 7 bases lining up with TRBD1. V lost 4 bases to trimming and J lost 8 bases; unmatched junction nucleotides: 9. Germline CDR1 and CDR2: SGDLS and YYNGEE. The CDR3 covers 14 residues.

This clone was recorded a few times. The CDR3 is CASRGSANTGELFF. The CDR3 nucleotides are TGTGCCAGCAGGGGTTCCGCGAACACCGGGGAGCTGTTTTTT. The rearrangement joins TRBV7-3 to TRBJ2-2; D not certain. Germline V gives CDR1 SGHTA, CDR2 FQGTGA. The CDR3 has 14 residues. Deletions cut 6 bases from V and 0 bases from J, with 8 bases between.

To note about this clone: One junction end does not reproduce the germline sequence, and a read error may be involved. V and J are TRBV4-1 and TRBJ2-4; D gene unclear. Germline V gene data show CDR1 as MGHRA and CDR2 as YSYEKL. This CDR3 region has 12 residues. DNA for the CDR3: TGTGCCAGCAGCCAAGACTTAAACATTCAGTACTTC. Translation: CASSQDLNIQYF.

The table lists this clone with a few counts. The chain recombines TRBV27 with TRBJ2-5; 9 positions match TRBD1. J was trimmed by 5 bases and V by 6 bases; bases with no gene match: 13. Germline V lookup: CDR1 MNHEY, CDR2 SMNVEV (reference sequence). This CDR3 has 16 residues. Here the CDR3 reads CASRGDTGGLWETQYF. The CDR3 nucleotides read TGTGCCAGCAGGGGCGATACAGGGGGCCTCTGGGAGACCCAGTACTTC.